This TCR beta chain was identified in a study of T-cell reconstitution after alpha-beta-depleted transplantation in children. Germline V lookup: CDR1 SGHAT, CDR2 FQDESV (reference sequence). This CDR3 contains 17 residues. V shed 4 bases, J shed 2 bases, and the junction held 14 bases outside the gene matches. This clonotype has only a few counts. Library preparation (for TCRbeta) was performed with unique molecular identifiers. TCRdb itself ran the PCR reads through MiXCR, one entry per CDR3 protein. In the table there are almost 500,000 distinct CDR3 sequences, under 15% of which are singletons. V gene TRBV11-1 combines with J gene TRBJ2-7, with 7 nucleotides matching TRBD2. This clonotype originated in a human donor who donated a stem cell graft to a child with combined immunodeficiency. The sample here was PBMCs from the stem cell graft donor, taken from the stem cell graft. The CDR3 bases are TGTGCCAGCAGCTCGGGCCTCGGGGCGGGGGAAACCTACGAGCAGTACTTC. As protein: CASSSGLGAGETYEQYF.